The 20 T cell receptor beta chains below all came from one sample that was sequenced in a study of blood T cells in healthy people across ages. Combining a sample-barcoded 5' primer with a J-beta primer mix, a second PCR ran for roughly 7 to 12 cycles. One entry per CDR3 protein, called by TCRdb with MiXCR from the 5' RACE reads. In the table there are some 1,800,000 distinct CDR3 sequences, roughly two fifths of which are singletons. The sample was blood. The receptors here all came from a human donor in good health.

This chain connects TRBV7-3 to TRBJ1-6; no clear D. V was pared by 2 bases and J by 9 bases, with 8 bases between. The CDR3 is made up of 13 amino acids. In germline, CDR1 is SGHTA, CDR2 FQGTGA. Here the CDR3 DNA reads TGTGCCAGCAGCTTATCCGTGGTTTCACCCCTCCACTTT. Its protein product is CASSLSVVSPLHF. Complete variable domain (other parts from reference TRBV7-3 and TRBJ1-6): GAGVSQTPSNKVTEKGKYVELRCDPISGHTALYWYRQSLGQGPEFLIYFQGTGAADDSGLPNDRFFAVRPEGSVSTLKIQRTERGDSAVYLCASSLSVVSPLHFGNGTRLTVT.

The chain uses TRBV12-3 or TRBV12-4 and TRBJ1-1, with D unresolved. Trimming removed 4 bases at V and 5 bases at J, with 14 bases between. There are 14 residues in the CDR3. The CDR3 nucleotides are TGTGCCAGCAGTTATCCGGGCCACCGGACTGAAGCTTTCTTT. Amino acids: CASSYPGHRTEAFF.

The V gene is TRBV12-3 or TRBV12-4, the J gene TRBJ2-5, with a weak D call TRBD1 (6 bases). The ends were cut back, 6 bases at V and 5 bases at J, with 19 bases in the middle. CDR3 size: 15 residues. The CDR3 protein is CASSPDRRIRETQYF. Here the CDR3 DNA reads TGTGCCAGCAGCCCAGACAGGCGAATTAGGGAGACCCAGTACTTC.

This clonotype was detected a few times. The chain couples TRBV4-2 to TRBJ2-7; TRBD1 or TRBD2 may be the D gene (5 bases each). Germline CDR1 LGHNA, CDR2 YNFKEQ. The CDR3 is made up of 17 amino acids. V lost 0 bases and J lost 0, with 15 bases in between. CDR3 residues: CASSQDLGTQSSYEQYF. The DNA for the CDR3 is TGTGCCAGCAGCCAAGATCTTGGGACGCAGAGCTCCTACGAGCAGTACTTC.

The CDR3 DNA is TGCGCCAGCTATAGGGGGACTGAAGCTTTCTTT. Residues: CASYRGTEAFF. The chain recombines TRBV5-1 with TRBJ1-1; D possibly corresponds to TRBD1 (6 bases). The CDR3 is 11 amino acids. Germline V CDR1 and CDR2: SGHRS, YFSETQ. V lost 7 bases and J 5 bases, leaving 9 bases between the germline ends.

The chain is built from TRBV7-9 and TRBJ1-2; no firm D call. V lost 1 base and J lost 7, with 13 bases in between. The CDR3 has 14 residues. Looked up from germline, CDR1 is SEHNR and CDR2 is FQNEAQ (reference sequence). In DNA form, the CDR3 reads TGTGCCAGCAGCTTAGACTTCCCCTCTGCTGGCTACACCTTC. It encodes CASSLDFPSAGYTF. Full variable domain (missing parts from reference TRBV7-9 and TRBJ1-2): DTGVSQNPRHKITKRGQNVTFRCDPISEHNRLYWYRQTLGQGPEFLTYFQNEAQLEKSRLLSDRFSAERPKGSFSTLEIQRTEQGDSAMYLCASSLDFPSAGYTFGSGTRLTVV.

A remark on this clonotype: One junction end disagrees with the germline gene, perhaps due to a read error. This CDR3 is CTSSLRGSRGTDTQYF. CDR3 DNA sequence: TGTACCAGCAGCCTCCGGGGCTCTAGGGGCACAGATACGCAGTATTTT. J is TRBJ2-3 and V is TRBV9; D tentatively reads TRBD1 or TRBD2 (5 bases each). The V gene's germline CDR1 is SGDLS and CDR2 YYNGEE. There are 16 residues in the CDR3.

The CDR3 sequence: CASSQGGEGETQYF. CDR3 in DNA: TGTGCCAGCAGCCAAGGAGGAGAGGGAGAGACCCAGTACTTC. J is TRBJ2-7 and V is TRBV3-1; possible D gene TRBD2, 5 bases. The J call may be in error: the DNA end matches TRBJ2-5 better. Germline V gives CDR1 LGHDT, CDR2 YNNKEL (reference sequence). There are 14 residues in the CDR3.

This clonotype was observed a handful of times. The chain joins TRBV5-6 to TRBJ2-4, with D perhaps matching TRBD2 (5 bases). Germline-derived CDR1 and CDR2 are SGHDT and YYEEEE. The CDR3 is made up of 12 amino acids. Trimming shortened V by 3 bases and J by 9 bases, and 10 bases separated the two germline ends. The CDR3 coding sequence is TGTGCCAGCAGCTATATAGAGGGCATTCAGTACTTC. This sequence encodes CASSYIEGIQYF.

The chain employs TRBV28 and TRBJ1-5; D call uncertain. The CDR3 loop spans 15 amino acids. Germline lookup yields CDR1 MDHEN and CDR2 SYDVKM. Trimming cost V 5 bases and J 0 bases, with 11 bases left between them. CDR3 bases: TGTGCCAGCAGTGCCTGGGAGGATAGCAATCAGCCCCAGCATTTT. Its protein is CASSAWEDSNQPQHF.

The CDR3 loop reads CSALVEGTQYF. In DNA form, the CDR3 reads TGCAGTGCTCTGGTTGAGGGGACGCAGTATTTT. The rearrangement joins TRBV20-1 to TRBJ2-3; D may be TRBD1 or TRBD2 (5 bases each). From germline, CDR1 is DFQATT and CDR2 SNEGSKA (reference sequence). CDR3 size: 11 residues. Trimming stripped 5 bases from V and 9 bases from J, with 12 bases between.

This clonotype has a handful of counts. This chain links TRBV15 with TRBJ2-7; a possible D gene is TRBD2 (5 bases). CDR3 length: 13 amino acids. Trimming took off 5 bases at V and 4 bases at J, with 12 bases between the two ends. The germline V gene encodes CDR1 LNHNV and CDR2 YYDKDF (reference sequence). This chain's CDR3 is CATSHLSEYEQYF. The DNA of the CDR3 is TGTGCCACCAGCCACCTTAGCGAATACGAGCAGTACTTC.

This clonotype came up once. The V call is TRBV12-3 or TRBV12-4, the J call TRBJ2-1, with D possibly called TRBD1 or TRBD2 (6 bases each). V was shortened by 0 bases and J by 1 base, with 16 bases between the two germline ends. The length of the CDR3 is 18 residues. CDR3 loop: CASSLADTGARSYNEQFF. For the CDR3, the DNA is TGTGCCAGCAGTTTAGCGGATACGGGGGCCCGGTCCTACAATGAGCAGTTCTTC.

The V gene is TRBV7-2, the J gene TRBJ2-5; 7 bases match TRBD2. Trimming removed 4 bases from V and 4 bases from J; junction bases left unmatched: 9. The CDR3 extends over 15 amino acids. Germline V gene data show CDR1 as SGHTA and CDR2 as FQGNSA. The CDR3 region is CASSSAEGRGETQYF. Written as DNA, the CDR3 is TGTGCCAGCAGCTCCGCGGAGGGGAGGGGAGAGACCCAGTACTTC.

This chain uses TRBV19 with TRBJ2-2, with 7 bases fitting TRBD1. The CDR3 spans 14 residues. After removal of 8 bases from V and 6 bases from J, the junction contained 9 bases not matched to a gene. Germline V gene lookup returns CDR1 LNHDA and CDR2 SQIVND (reference sequence). CDR3 sequence reads: CASRGGAGSGELFF. CDR3 coding DNA: TGTGCCAGTCGAGGGGGCGCCGGATCCGGGGAGCTGTTTTTT.

A single count supports this clonotype. One junction end disagrees with the germline gene, perhaps due to a read error. The chain couples TRBV27 to TRBJ2-1, with 10 bases lining up with TRBD2. Germline CDR1 is MNHEY and CDR2 is SMNVEV (reference sequence). CDR3 length equals 18 residues. The CDR3, as DNA: TGTGCCAGCACCCCGGGACTAGCGATACTTAGCTCCGACAATGAGCAGTTCTTC. Protein product: CASTPGLAILSSDNEQFF.

The J gene is TRBJ1-1, the V gene TRBV12-3 or TRBV12-4; weak D call: TRBD1 (5 bases). Between the trimmed V and J ends, which lost 6 bases and 0 bases, there was a span of 20 bases. The CDR3 runs 17 residues. CDR3 sequence (DNA): TGTGCCAGCAGCCGAGGCGTCGGGGGTGGAATGAACACTGAAGCTTTCTTT. Protein sequence: CASSRGVGGGMNTEAFF.

The chain combines TRBV28 with TRBJ2-6; D uncertain. V lost 5 bases to trimming and J lost 3 bases, with 11 bases between them. Per germline, CDR1 MDHEN and CDR2 SYDVKM. The length of the CDR3 is 15 residues. DNA of the CDR3: TGTGCCAGCAGTCTTATACCTGGTGGGGCCAACGTCCTGACTTTC. It specifies CASSLIPGGANVLTF.

The chain employs TRBV6-2 or TRBV6-3 and TRBJ2-1, with 7 nucleotides matching TRBD2. Germline V lookup: CDR1 MNHEY, CDR2 SVGEGT. Trimming at V came to 4 bases and at J to 2 bases, leaving 8 bases not matched to a gene. This CDR3 contains 16 residues. The CDR3, as DNA: TGTGCCAGCAGTTTAGACCTAACTAGCGCCTACAATGAGCAGTTCTTC. Amino acids: CASSLDLTSAYNEQFF.

In its sample, this clonotype was seen a few times. The rearrangement joins TRBV18 to TRBJ2-1; D is perhaps TRBD1 or TRBD2 (6 bases each). This CDR3 has 19 amino acids. Germline V lookup: CDR1 KGHSH, CDR2 LQKENI. The V and J ends lost 5 bases and 0 bases respectively, with 23 bases between them. The CDR3 protein is CASSANVRGHGSSYNEQFF. The CDR3 nucleotides are TGTGCCAGCTCAGCAAATGTTCGGGGGCACGGTAGCTCCTACAATGAGCAGTTCTTC.